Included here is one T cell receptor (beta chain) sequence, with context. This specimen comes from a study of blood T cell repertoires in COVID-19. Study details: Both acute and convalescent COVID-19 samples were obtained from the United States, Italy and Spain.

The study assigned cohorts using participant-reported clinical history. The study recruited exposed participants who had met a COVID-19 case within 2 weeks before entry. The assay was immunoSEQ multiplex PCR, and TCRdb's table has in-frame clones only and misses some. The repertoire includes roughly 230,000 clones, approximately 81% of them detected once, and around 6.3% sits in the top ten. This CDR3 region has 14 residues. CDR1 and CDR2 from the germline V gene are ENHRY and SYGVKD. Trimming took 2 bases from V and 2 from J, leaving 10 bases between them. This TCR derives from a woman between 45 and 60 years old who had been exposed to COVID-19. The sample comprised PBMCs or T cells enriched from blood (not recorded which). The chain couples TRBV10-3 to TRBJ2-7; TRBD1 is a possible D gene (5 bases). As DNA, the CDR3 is TGTGCCATCAGTGAGATAGACAGCGCCTACGAGCAGTACTTC. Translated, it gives CAISEIDSAYEQYF.